This T cell receptor beta chain appears in the sequencing data of a study of spatial heterogeneity in lung cancer. TCRdb called the 5' RACE reads again in MiXCR, with one record for every CDR3 protein. The repertoire has under 25,000 distinct CDR3 sequences, 8% to 10% of them found once; the top ten carry 36%. This clonotype was seen many times. Time point denoted: blood at routine non-recurrence follow-up after resection. Germline-derived CDR1 and CDR2 are SGHAT and FQDESV (reference sequence). The CDR3 runs 15 residues. V shed 3 bases and J 3 bases; nucleotides not matched to a gene: 5. The TCR sequence derives from a female donor with early-stage non-small cell lung cancer. V gene TRBV11-1 combines with J gene TRBJ2-5; the match to TRBD1 covers 9 bases. The sample was PBMCs, taken at follow-up. The CDR3 spells CASSFGTGKKETQYF. CDR3 DNA sequence: TGTGCCAGCAGCTTCGGGACAGGGAAAAAAGAGACCCAGTACTTC.